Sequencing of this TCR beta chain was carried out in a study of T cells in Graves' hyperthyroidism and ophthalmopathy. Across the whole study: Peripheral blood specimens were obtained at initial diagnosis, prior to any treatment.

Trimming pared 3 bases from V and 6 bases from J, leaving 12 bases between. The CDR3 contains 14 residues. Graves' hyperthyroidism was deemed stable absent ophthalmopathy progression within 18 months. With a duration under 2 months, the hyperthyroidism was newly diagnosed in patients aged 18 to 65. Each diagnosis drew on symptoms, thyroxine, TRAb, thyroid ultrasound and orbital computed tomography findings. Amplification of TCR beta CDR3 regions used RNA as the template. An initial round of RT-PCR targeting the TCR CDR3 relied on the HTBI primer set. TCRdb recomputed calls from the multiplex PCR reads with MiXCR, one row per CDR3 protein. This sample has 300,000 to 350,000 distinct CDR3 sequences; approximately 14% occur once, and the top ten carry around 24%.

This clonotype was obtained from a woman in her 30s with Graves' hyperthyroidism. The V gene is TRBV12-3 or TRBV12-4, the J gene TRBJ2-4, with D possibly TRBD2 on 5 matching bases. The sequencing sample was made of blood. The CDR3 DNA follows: TGTGCCAGCAGTTTCGAGGGAGCTGTAAACATTCAGTACTTC. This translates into CASSFEGAVNIQYF.